This section outlines one TCR beta chain sequence together with its context. The CDR3 has 14 amino acids. V shed 9 bases and J shed 0 bases, with 12 bases lying between them. The V gene's germline CDR1 is LNHDA and CDR2 SQIVND (reference sequence). This record comes from a study of blood T cell repertoires in COVID-19. In the study overall: The study drew acute and convalescent COVID-19 samples from the United States, Italy and Spain. In each case, the material was cDNA or gDNA derived from T cells, B-cell-depleted T cells, or PBMCs.

Per the original methods: Researchers report that nucleated cell counts were estimated from reference gene primer amplification. Using immunoSEQ multiplex PCR, the repertoire was profiled, and TCRdb retains in-frame clones only, with some absent. Clone size and V and J calls were adopted from that table, with D and trimming inferred from the DNA. The sample has 85,000 to 110,000 clones; about 90% are singletons. The specimen sequenced was peripheral blood. The chain is built from TRBV19 and TRBJ1-5; D is undetermined. The sequence was obtained from a woman aged 55-69 years with acute or convalescent COVID-19. The CDR3 DNA reads TGTGCCAGCAGGAAAGACCTTAGCAATCAGCCCCAGCATTTT. It encodes CASRKDLSNQPQHF.